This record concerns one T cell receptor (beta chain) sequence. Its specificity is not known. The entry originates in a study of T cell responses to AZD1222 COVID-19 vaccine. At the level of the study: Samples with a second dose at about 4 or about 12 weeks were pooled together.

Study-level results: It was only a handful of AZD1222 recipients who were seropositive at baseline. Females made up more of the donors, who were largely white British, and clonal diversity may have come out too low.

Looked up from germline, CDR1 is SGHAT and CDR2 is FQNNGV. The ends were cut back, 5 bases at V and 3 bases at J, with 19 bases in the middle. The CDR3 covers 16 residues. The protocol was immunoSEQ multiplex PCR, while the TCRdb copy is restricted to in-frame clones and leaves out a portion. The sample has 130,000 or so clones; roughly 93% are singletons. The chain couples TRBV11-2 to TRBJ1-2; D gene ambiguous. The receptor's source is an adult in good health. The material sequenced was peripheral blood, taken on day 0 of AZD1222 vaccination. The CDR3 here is CASSLDPAGLDYGYTF. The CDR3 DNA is TGTGCCAGCAGCCTGGATCCAGCGGGCCTTGACTATGGCTACACCTTC.